The 9 T cell receptor beta chains reported below all come from one sample, sequenced in a study of tissue T cells after allogeneic stem cell transplantation. TCRdb's table, derived via immunoSEQ multiplex PCR, lists solely in-frame clones and lacks some. The sample lists 45,000 to 50,000 clones, roughly 73% occurring once. Input material: sorted cells pooled from one or two spleens. The receptors here all came from a pool of C57BL/6 mice in good health.

Concerning this clone: Genes and germline are mouse. The observed sequence ends 1 residue before the CDR3 terminus, with the missing tail filled in from the germline J gene. This sequence joins TRBV12-2 and TRBJ1-2, with TRBD1 identical over 8 bases. The CDR3 extends over 14 amino acids. V shed 2 bases, J shed 4 bases, and the junction held 5 bases outside the gene matches. The germline V gene encodes CDR1 SGHLS and CDR2 HYDKME. The covered CDR3 bases are TGTGCCAGCTCTCGGACAGGGTCAGGCTCCGACTACACC. This encodes CASSRTGSGSDYT. The CDR3 reads in full as CASSRTGSGSDYTF.

On this clone: Gene names denote mouse genes. Read coverage stops 1 residue before the CDR3 terminus; the germline J gene supplies the remainder. The chain is built from TRBV4 and TRBJ1-1, with TRBD1 matching over 7 bases. The CDR3 has 14 residues. Losses at the gene ends were 5 bases for V and 0 bases for J; bases not matched to a gene: 3. Germline V gene sequence: CDR1 LGHDT, CDR2 YNNKQL (reference sequence). The CDR3 bases that were read are TGTGCCAGCAGCCAAGGGACAGCAAACACAGAAGTCTTC. It translates to CASSQGTANTEVF. The full CDR3 protein is CASSQGTANTEVFF.

In the case of this clone: Germline and genes here are mouse. The read terminates 1 residue before the CDR3 end, so the remaining end is supplied by the germline J gene. The V gene is TRBV1, the J gene TRBJ1-6; no clear D. TRBJ1-6 is an open reading frame whose function is uncertain. V dropped 5 bases and J dropped 7 bases, with 9 bases sitting between them. The CDR3 is 13 residues long. In germline, CDR1 is NSQYPW, CDR2 LRSPGD (reference sequence). CDR3 loop: CTCSSRRNSPLYF. The sequenced CDR3 bases are TGCACCTGCAGTTCCCGACGGAATTCGCCCCTCTAC.

Concerning this clone itself: Here the gene names and germline are mouse. The CDR3 end is not reached by the read, which stops 1 residue before it; the germline J gene fills it in. This sequence joins TRBV13-2 and TRBJ2-1, with D unclear. The CDR3 totals 15 residues. Between the trimmed V and J ends, which lost 0 bases and 2 bases, there was a span of 9 bases. Germline assignment: CDR1 NNHNN and CDR2 SYGAGS (reference sequence). CDR3 region: CASGDADGYYAEQFF. The part of the CDR3 DNA that was read is TGTGCCAGCGGTGATGCGGACGGCTACTATGCTGAGCAGTTC.

With respect to this clone: Gene names and germline refer to mouse. The read finishes 1 residue shy of the CDR3 end, and the germline J gene is used to complete it. The gene calls are TRBV5 and TRBJ1-2; no definite D call. The germline V gene encodes CDR1 LGHNA and CDR2 YNLKQL (reference sequence). The CDR3 runs to 14 residues. Between the trimmed V and J ends, which lost 0 bases and 1 base, there was a span of 6 bases. CDR3 region: CASSQEPLNSDYTF. CDR3 bases read: TGTGCCAGCAGCCAAGAACCATTAAACTCCGACTACACC.

A word on this clone: These gene names are mouse names. The DNA ends 1 residue before the CDR3 does, and the rest of the CDR3 is filled in from the germline J gene. The rearrangement joins TRBV2 to TRBJ2-1, with D possibly called TRBD1 or TRBD2 (5 bases each). The V end was cut by 2 bases, the J end by 1 base, with 6 bases between. The CDR3 runs 14 residues. The germline gives CDR1 LGHNA, CDR2 YSYQKL. The CDR3 sequence: CASSQWDNYAEQFF. The sequenced CDR3 bases are TGTGCCAGCAGCCAATGGGACAACTATGCTGAGCAGTTC.

This clone was counted a single time. Gene names and germline match the mouse. The CDR3 end falls 1 residue outside the read, so it is completed with the germline J gene. The same CDR3 can be traced to other DNA sequences in this sample. This chain connects TRBV19 to TRBJ1-3; D gene ambiguous. V lost 0 bases and J lost 0, with 4 bases in between. Germline CDR1 and CDR2: FNHDT and SITEND (reference sequence). The CDR3 spans 14 residues. The sequenced part of the CDR3 DNA is TGTGCCAGCAGTATAGACAATTCTGGAAATACGCTCTAT. Protein: CASSIDNSGNTLY. Given in full, the CDR3 is CASSIDNSGNTLYF.

In the case of this clone: Gene names denote mouse genes. The CDR3 goes on 1 residue after the read ends, and that part is filled in from the germline J gene. The rearrangement uses TRBV13-3 and TRBJ2-4; D assignment may be TRBD1 or TRBD2 (6 bases each). Trimming shortened V by 1 base and J by 0 bases, and 9 bases separated the two germline ends. Germline V gene data show CDR1 as NNHDY and CDR2 as SYVADS. The CDR3 loop spans 15 amino acids. CDR3 bases read: TGTGCCAGCAGTGATATGGGGGCAAGTCAAAACACCTTGTAC. Translation: CASSDMGASQNTLY. The full CDR3 protein is CASSDMGASQNTLYF.

Turning to this clone: Gene and germline names: mouse. This CDR3 reads CASSDAAGGSYEQYF. The sequenced part of the CDR3 DNA is TGTGCCAGCAGTGATGCGGCTGGGGGCTCCTATGAACAGTAC. The chain links TRBV13-1 to TRBJ2-7; 7 bases agree with TRBD2. The CDR3 end falls 1 residue outside the read, so it is completed with the germline J gene. V dropped 0 bases and J dropped 0; count of bases not matched to a gene: 3. Germline V CDR1 and CDR2: NSHNY, SYGAGN. The CDR3 runs 15 residues.